These 23 T cell receptor beta chains were all obtained from the same sample, sequenced in a study of memory CD4+ T cells and cytomegalovirus serostatus. Single viable CD3+CD4+CD8-CD45RO+ cells were sorted as the memory CD4+ T cells. Only in-frame clones appear in the TCRdb table, and some are missing; sequencing was by immunoSEQ multiplex PCR. This repertoire shows around 60,000 clones, about four fifths found once; its top ten account for about 0.48%. The sample comprised memory CD4+ T cells from blood. The source is an adult in good health and CMV-seronegative. Some clones in this sample may be carry-over from other donors' samples.

The chain couples TRBV7-3 to TRBJ2-1; D is ambiguous. Trimming took 6 bases from V and 6 from J, leaving 15 bases between them. CDR3 length equals 14 residues. Germline CDR1 is SGHTA and CDR2 is FQGTGA. CDR3 protein: CASRSPSGPNEQFF. CDR3 DNA sequence: TGTGCCAGCAGGTCGCCATCGGGCCCCAATGAGCAGTTCTTC.

This clone appeared a few times. The rearrangement joins TRBV19 to TRBJ1-5; tentative D call: TRBD1 (6 bases). Trimming cost V 4 bases and J 5 bases, with 15 bases left between them. The CDR3 consists of 15 residues. The germline V gene has CDR1 LNHDA and CDR2 SQIVND (reference sequence). The CDR3 DNA is TGTGCCAGTAGTAACACCGCCGGGACATATCAGCCCCAGCATTTT. Encoded protein: CASSNTAGTYQPQHF.

In its sample, this clone was seen a few times. The genes are TRBV7-9 and TRBJ1-2; no firm D call. The CDR3 sequence is 15 residues long. V was cut by 1 base and J by 1 base, with 10 bases left in between. The germline gives CDR1 SEHNR, CDR2 FQNEAQ (reference sequence). The CDR3 spells CASSLVAKVNYGYTF. CDR3 in DNA: TGTGCCAGCAGCTTAGTCGCAAAGGTTAACTATGGCTACACCTTC.

This chain links TRBV5-1 with TRBJ2-7, with D tentatively TRBD2 (6 bases). CDR1 and CDR2 from the germline V gene are SGHRS and YFSETQ. The CDR3 is 15 amino acids. Between the trimmed V and J ends, which lost 4 bases and 2 bases, there was a span of 16 bases. The CDR3 nucleotides read TGCGCCAGCAGCAAATTGGGCGGGACCACCTACGAGCAGTACTTC. Encoded protein: CASSKLGGTTYEQYF.

V usage is TRBV25-1 and J usage is TRBJ2-1; TRBD1 matches at 10 bases. The germline V gene has CDR1 MGHDK and CDR2 SYGVNS. This CDR3 spans 13 amino acids. V trimming: 10 bases; J trimming: 9 bases; junction bases outside the gene matches: 9. CDR3 DNA sequence: TGTGCCACCCAGGACAGGGGGAGAGGTGAGCAGTTCTTC. This gives the protein CATQDRGRGEQFF.

This sequence joins TRBV5-8 and TRBJ1-3; D perhaps matches TRBD1 (5 bases). This CDR3 has 15 amino acids. Germline CDR1 reads SGHTS; CDR2 reads YDEGEE. Trimming removed 4 bases at V and 1 base at J, with 12 bases between. This chain's CDR3 is CASSPGTGSGNTIYF. The DNA of the CDR3 is TGTGCCAGCAGCCCAGGAACAGGTTCTGGAAACACCATATATTTT.

This clone was detected a few times. The chain is built from TRBV4-1 and TRBJ2-5, with D hard to call. CDR1 is MGHRA, CDR2 YSYEKL, per germline. Trimming took off 2 bases at V and 4 bases at J, with 20 bases between the two ends. CDR3 length equals 17 residues. CDR3 bases: TGCGCCAGCAGCCAAATAAATATGGGGTTCTCGGTAGAGACCCAGTACTTC. Protein: CASSQINMGFSVETQYF.

The gene calls are TRBV7-9 and TRBJ2-7; 8 nucleotides agree with TRBD1. Losses at the gene ends were 4 bases for V and 5 bases for J; bases not matched to a gene: 19. Germline V CDR1 and CDR2: SEHNR, FQNEAQ (reference sequence). The CDR3 sequence is 18 residues long. CDR3 protein: CASSSPPPSGQGADEQYF. In DNA, the CDR3 is TGTGCCAGCAGCTCCCCACCACCAAGCGGGCAGGGGGCGGACGAGCAGTACTTC.

The genes are TRBV2 and TRBJ2-6; no reliable D call. Trimming stripped 3 bases from V and 3 bases from J, with 3 bases between. The length of the CDR3 is 13 residues. Germline lookup yields CDR1 SNHLY and CDR2 FYNNEI. The DNA for the CDR3 is TGTGCCAGCAGTGACAGTGGGGCCAACGTCCTGACTTTC. Its translation: CASSDSGANVLTF.

As concerns this clone: The identical CDR3 is also encoded by other nucleotide sequences in the sample. This chain joins TRBV6-5 and TRBJ1-5, with no clear D. CDR1 MNHEY and CDR2 SVGAGI come from the germline V gene. This CDR3 is 13 amino acids long. Trimming cost V 2 bases and J 6 bases, with 8 bases left between them. The CDR3 is CASSYREGQPQHF. As DNA, the CDR3 is TGTGCCAGCAGTTACAGGGAAGGTCAGCCCCAGCATTTT.

The sample holds one count of this clone. The rearrangement links TRBV5-8 to TRBJ1-1; 9 bases align to TRBD1. Germline assignment: CDR1 SGHTS and CDR2 YDEGEE. The length of the CDR3 is 14 residues. With V trimmed by 4 bases and J by 7 bases, 8 bases remained unmatched. CDR3 amino acids: CASSPGTGIFEAFF. CDR3 DNA: TGTGCCAGCAGCCCCGGGACAGGGATATTTGAAGCTTTCTTT.

Only a few counts were recorded for this clone. This chain uses TRBV6-5 with TRBJ2-7; 10 nucleotides match TRBD2. Germline CDR1 MNHEY, CDR2 SVGAGI. V shed 8 bases and J 3 bases; nucleotides not matched to a gene: 7. The CDR3 contains 14 residues. In nucleotides, the CDR3 is TGTGCCAGCCAGCGGGGGGGTGGGGGCTACGAGCAGTACTTC. This gives the protein CASQRGGGGYEQYF.

The rearrangement joins TRBV19 to TRBJ2-3, with D tentatively TRBD2 (6 bases). The CDR3 runs 18 residues. Germline assignment: CDR1 LNHDA and CDR2 SQIVND (reference sequence). V lost 8 bases and J 2 bases, leaving 26 bases between the germline ends. CDR3 sequence reads: CASRYGRWIGGFTDTQYF. DNA for the CDR3: TGTGCCAGTCGTTATGGAAGATGGATCGGGGGATTCACAGATACGCAGTATTTT.

This clone was seen only a few times. The J gene is TRBJ1-2, the V gene TRBV10-3, with 7 nucleotides matching TRBD1. This CDR3 comprises 14 residues. Unmatched junction bases numbered 6, after V lost 6 bases and J lost 2 bases. Looked up from germline, CDR1 is ENHRY and CDR2 is SYGVKD. The CDR3, as DNA: TGTGCCATCAGGGGGGGGACAGCCAACTATGGCTACACCTTC. As protein: CAIRGGTANYGYTF.

The rearrangement links TRBV6-6 to TRBJ2-1; TRBD1 aligns across 7 bases. V lost 6 bases and J lost 4; bases outside the gene matches: 6. CDR1 and CDR2 from the germline V gene are MNHNY and SVGAGI (reference sequence). The CDR3 has 14 residues. The CDR3 DNA is TGTGCCAGCAGACGGGACAGAGAATACAATGAGCAGTTCTTC. It yields the protein CASRRDREYNEQFF.

This clone was recorded once. J is TRBJ1-3 and V is TRBV9; D might be TRBD1 (6 bases). Trimming took off 3 bases at V and 0 bases at J, with 16 bases between the two ends. Looked up from germline, CDR1 is SGDLS and CDR2 is YYNGEE. The CDR3 sequence is 17 residues long. This CDR3 is CASSARPRGYSGNTIYF. DNA of the CDR3: TGTGCCAGCAGCGCCCGTCCCAGGGGTTACTCTGGAAACACCATATATTTT.

The V call is TRBV18, the J call TRBJ1-5; possible D gene TRBD1, 5 bases. Germline V gene data show CDR1 as KGHSH and CDR2 as LQKENI. This CDR3 has 13 amino acids. Trimming removed 2 bases at V and 7 bases at J, with 9 bases between. CDR3 sequence (DNA): TGTGCCAGCTCACCAGAAGGGGCCCAGCCCCAGCATTTT. Its translation is CASSPEGAQPQHF.

The V and J genes are TRBV27 and TRBJ2-1, with unresolved D. V was clipped by 8 bases and J by 8 bases, with 13 bases between them. The germline CDR1 and CDR2 sequences are MNHEY and SMNVEV (reference sequence). There are 12 residues in the CDR3. CDR3 nucleotide sequence: TGTGCCAGCCAGAACAGCTGGTATGAGCAGTTCTTC. Amino acid sequence: CASQNSWYEQFF.

The gene calls are TRBV7-9 and TRBJ2-7; D ambiguous. Germline CDR1 SEHNR, CDR2 FQNEAQ (reference sequence). There are 15 residues in the CDR3. V gave up 2 bases and J gave up 4 bases, with 15 bases separating them. The CDR3 DNA sequence: TGTGCCAGCAGCTTATCTGGCGGTACCTTATACGAGCAGTACTTC. Protein: CASSLSGGTLYEQYF.

The chain carries TRBV7-2 and TRBJ2-7, with D perhaps TRBD2 (5 bases). Trimming removed 5 bases from V and 6 bases from J, with 17 bases in between. Per germline, CDR1 SGHTA and CDR2 FQGNSA. This CDR3 has 14 amino acids. CDR3 sequence (DNA): TGTGCCAGCAGCCCGACATGGAAAGGGAGCGAGCAGTACTTC. Amino acid sequence: CASSPTWKGSEQYF.

This chain joins TRBV2 and TRBJ1-5; tentatively, D is TRBD1 (6 bases). Trimming took 2 bases from V and 6 from J, leaving 11 bases between them. CDR3 length: 14 residues. Germline V CDR1 and CDR2: SNHLY, FYNNEI. CDR3 sequence reads: CASSELQGAQPQHF. The CDR3 DNA is TGTGCCAGCAGTGAACTACAGGGCGCTCAGCCCCAGCATTTT.

The chain is built from TRBV10-3 and TRBJ1-2; D unresolved. V shed 0 bases and J shed 8 bases, with 7 bases lying between them. Germline-derived CDR1 and CDR2 are ENHRY and SYGVKD. This CDR3 spans 12 amino acids. CDR3 nucleotide sequence: TGTGCCATCAGTGAGTCGGCGGCCGGCTACACCTTC. It codes for CAISESAAGYTF.

This rearrangement joins TRBV7-9 to TRBJ2-4; 9 bases are a match to TRBD2. The CDR3 loop spans 15 amino acids. In germline, CDR1 is SEHNR, CDR2 FQNEAQ (reference sequence). V was clipped by 3 bases and J by 9 bases; unmatched bases: 9. Written as DNA, the CDR3 is TGTGCCAGCAGCTTTAGCGGGAGCGGGGGAGGCATTCAGTACTTC. Its translation is CASSFSGSGGGIQYF.